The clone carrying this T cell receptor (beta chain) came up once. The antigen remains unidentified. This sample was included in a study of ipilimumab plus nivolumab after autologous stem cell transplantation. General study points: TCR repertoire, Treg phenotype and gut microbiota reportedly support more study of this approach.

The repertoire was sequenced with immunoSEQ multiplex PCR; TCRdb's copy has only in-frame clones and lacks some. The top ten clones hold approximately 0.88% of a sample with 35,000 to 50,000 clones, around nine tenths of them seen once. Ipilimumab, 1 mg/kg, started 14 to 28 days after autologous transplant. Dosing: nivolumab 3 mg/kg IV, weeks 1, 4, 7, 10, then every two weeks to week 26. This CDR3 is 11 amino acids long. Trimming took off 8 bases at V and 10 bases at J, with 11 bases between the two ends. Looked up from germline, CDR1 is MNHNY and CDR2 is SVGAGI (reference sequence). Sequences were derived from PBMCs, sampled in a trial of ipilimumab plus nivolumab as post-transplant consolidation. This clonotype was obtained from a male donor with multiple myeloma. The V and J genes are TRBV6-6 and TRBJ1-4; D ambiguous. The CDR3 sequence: CASGVDGKLFF. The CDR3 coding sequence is TGTGCCAGCGGGGTTGACGGAAAACTGTTTTTT.